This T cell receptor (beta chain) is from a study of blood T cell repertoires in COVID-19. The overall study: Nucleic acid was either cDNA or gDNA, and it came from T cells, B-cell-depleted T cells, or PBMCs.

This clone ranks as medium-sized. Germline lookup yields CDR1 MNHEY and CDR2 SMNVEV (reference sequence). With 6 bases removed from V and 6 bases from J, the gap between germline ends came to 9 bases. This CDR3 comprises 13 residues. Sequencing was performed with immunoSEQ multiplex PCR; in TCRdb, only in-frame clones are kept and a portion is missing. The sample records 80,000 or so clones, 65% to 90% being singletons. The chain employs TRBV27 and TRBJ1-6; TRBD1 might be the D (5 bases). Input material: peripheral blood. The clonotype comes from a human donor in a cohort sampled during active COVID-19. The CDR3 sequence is CASRDNSNSPLHF. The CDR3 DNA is TGTGCCAGCAGGGACAACAGTAATTCACCCCTCCACTTT.